These 28 T cell receptor beta chains share one sample of origin, sequenced in a study of cytomegalovirus exposure and HLA in healthy donors. The PCR contained 60 Vbeta and 13 Jbeta primers. Repertoires were generated with immunoSEQ multiplex PCR, while TCRdb's copy carries only in-frame clones and drops some. The sample includes about 120,000 clones, 75% of them seen just once. What was sequenced was PBMCs. The source of these receptors is a middle-aged woman in good health and CMV-seropositive.

This clone occurred a few times. The chain combines TRBV7-2 with TRBJ2-5, with TRBD1 matching over 8 bases. CDR3 length: 16 amino acids. V shed 5 bases and J 4 bases; nucleotides not matched to a gene: 12. Per the germline V gene, CDR1 is SGHTA and CDR2 is FQGNSA. CDR3 residues: CASSASGTGRGETQYF. CDR3 in DNA: TGTGCCAGCAGCGCGTCCGGGACAGGAAGGGGAGAGACCCAGTACTTC.

Comment on this clone: At the DNA level, this CDR3 is encoded by other sequences in the same sample as well. The chain couples TRBV4-3 to TRBJ2-7, with unresolved D. The germline CDR1 and CDR2 sequences are LGHNA and YSLEER. V lost 0 bases and J lost 3, with 9 bases in between. CDR3 length: 14 residues. The CDR3 DNA is TGCGCCAGCAGCCAAGATAACTCAGGCTACGAGCAGTACTTC. Protein product: CASSQDNSGYEQYF.

The chain carries TRBV6-5 and TRBJ2-3; 7 bases are shared with TRBD2. V lost 8 bases and J lost 7; bases outside the gene matches: 6. This CDR3 is 12 amino acids long. The germline CDR1 and CDR2 sequences are MNHEY and SVGAGI. The DNA of the CDR3 is TGTGCCAGCCTTTCGAGCGGGAATACGCAGTATTTT. It is translated as CASLSSGNTQYF.

This chain's CDR3 is CASSQEMAGGWGNEQFF. CDR3 DNA: TGCGCCAGCAGCCAAGAGATGGCGGGGGGGTGGGGCAATGAGCAGTTCTTC. The V gene is TRBV4-1, the J gene TRBJ2-1; TRBD2 matches 9 bases. V was pared by 0 bases and J by 6 bases, with 9 bases of the junction left unmatched. CDR1 MGHRA and CDR2 YSYEKL come from the germline V gene. The CDR3 is made up of 17 amino acids.

The rearrangement links TRBV6-6 to TRBJ2-5; D is uncertain. The J call is doubtful: the DNA matches TRBJ2-7 better. This CDR3 has 11 residues. The germline gives CDR1 MNHNY, CDR2 SVGAGI (reference sequence). The CDR3 sequence is CASSWDYEQYF. In nucleotides, the CDR3 is TGTGCCAGCAGTTGGGACTACGAGCAGTACTTC.

This clone was recorded only once. The chain has TRBV27 and TRBJ2-1; the match to TRBD2 covers 8 bases. Germline V lookup: CDR1 MNHEY, CDR2 SMNVEV (reference sequence). With 0 bases clipped from V and 3 bases from J, the junction kept 4 bases outside the gene matches. There are 16 residues in the CDR3. The CDR3 sequence: CASSLSGTSGYNEQFF. CDR3 nucleotide sequence: TGTGCCAGCAGTTTATCGGGCACTAGCGGCTACAATGAGCAGTTCTTC.

V is TRBV11-2 and J is TRBJ1-2; D is possibly TRBD1 (5 bases). Trimming removed 1 base at V and 7 bases at J, with 13 bases between. CDR1 and CDR2 (germline): SGHAT, FQNNGV. This CDR3 has 14 residues. The CDR3 DNA sequence: TGTGCCAGCAGCTTAGGTGGGACTGGACTTGGCTACACCTTC. The encoded protein is CASSLGGTGLGYTF.

This clone was detected only once. This same CDR3 is encoded by further DNA sequences in the sample. This chain connects TRBV5-1 to TRBJ2-5, with 7 bases that match TRBD2. The CDR3 sequence is 14 residues long. With 0 bases clipped from V and 5 bases from J, the junction kept 4 bases outside the gene matches. The germline V gene encodes CDR1 SGHRS and CDR2 YFSETQ. The CDR3 nucleotides read TGCGCCAGCAGCTTGGCGGGGCGGGAGGAGACCCAGTACTTC. Its translation is CASSLAGREETQYF.

This chain uses TRBV11-2 with TRBJ1-1; D gene unclear. The CDR3 runs 14 residues. Trimming took 2 bases from V and 2 from J, leaving 9 bases between them. CDR1 is SGHAT and CDR2 is FQNNGV in the germline V gene. CDR3 protein: CASSLTVANTEAFF. In DNA form, the CDR3 reads TGTGCCAGCAGCTTAACAGTCGCTAACACTGAAGCTTTCTTT. The whole variable domain, remainder taken from reference TRBV11-2 and TRBJ1-1, is EAGVAQSPRYKIIEKRQSVAFWCNPISGHATLYWYQQILGQGPKLLIQFQNNGVVDDSQLPKDRFSAERLKGVDSTLKIQPAKLEDSAVYLCASSLTVANTEAFFGQGTRLTVV.

The chain couples TRBV6-5 to TRBJ2-3; no reliable D call. Deletions cut 6 bases from V and 12 bases from J, with 16 bases between. The CDR3 is made up of 12 amino acids. Germline lookup yields CDR1 MNHEY and CDR2 SVGAGI. The CDR3 sequence is CASSSYLSRQYF. CDR3 DNA: TGTGCCAGCAGCTCATATCTGAGCCGCCAGTATTTT.

The chain couples TRBV30 to TRBJ1-2; D unclear. Per germline, CDR1 GTSNPN and CDR2 SVGIG (reference sequence). This CDR3 has 14 amino acids. V was cut by 0 bases and J by 0 bases, with 8 bases left in between. CDR3 coding DNA: TGTGCCTGGAGTGTAATGTCAACTAACTATGGCTACACCTTC. The encoded protein is CAWSVMSTNYGYTF.

This clone was seen only once. V is TRBV29-1 and J is TRBJ1-3; D may be TRBD1 (5 bases). Germline V gene lookup returns CDR1 SQVTM and CDR2 ANQGSEA. CDR3 length: 13 amino acids. V lost 4 bases, J lost 4 bases, and 11 bases lay in between. The CDR3 sequence: CSVGGGVGNTIYF. In DNA, the CDR3 is TGCAGCGTTGGCGGAGGGGTAGGAAACACCATATATTTT.

This clone was counted between two and nine times. The J gene is TRBJ2-2, the V gene TRBV11-3, with 8 bases aligning to TRBD2. Germline CDR1 reads SGHNT; CDR2 reads YENEEA. The CDR3 length is 13 residues. Trimming took 11 bases from V and 5 from J; bases not matched to a gene: 7. The CDR3 is CASGGARTGELFF. The CDR3 DNA follows: TGTGCCTCGGGGGGGGCACGGACCGGGGAGCTGTTTTTT.

The chain carries TRBV19 and TRBJ1-2, with TRBD1 identical over 11 bases. V lost 7 bases, J lost 5 bases, and 18 bases stayed unmatched. Germline CDR1 is LNHDA and CDR2 is SQIVND (reference sequence). The CDR3 sequence is 18 residues long. The CDR3 bases are TGTGCCAGTACCGAAAGAGGTCGGGACAGGGGGAAAGAATATGGCTACACCTTC. This sequence encodes CASTERGRDRGKEYGYTF. Variable domain in full (rest from reference TRBV19 and TRBJ1-2): DGGITQSPKYLFRKEGQNVTLSCEQNLNHDAMYWYRQDPGQGLRLIYYSQIVNDFQKGDIAEGYSVSREKKESFPLTVTSAQKNPTAFYLCASTERGRDRGKEYGYTFGSGTRLTVV.

CDR3 in DNA: TGTGCCTGGAGTGTAGGGGGGGTCAATGAGCAGTTCTTC. Its translation is CAWSVGGVNEQFF. The V and J genes are TRBV30 and TRBJ2-1; D possibly corresponds to TRBD2 (7 bases). This CDR3 spans 13 amino acids. Germline V CDR1 and CDR2: GTSNPN, SVGIG (reference sequence). Trimming pared 0 bases from V and 6 bases from J, leaving 9 bases between. Variable domain in full (rest from reference TRBV30 and TRBJ2-1): SQTIHQWPATLVQPVGSPLSLECTVEGTSNPNLYWYRQAAGRGLQLLFYSVGIGQISSEVPQNLSASRPQDRQFILSSKKLLLSDSGFYLCAWSVGGVNEQFFGPGTRLTVL.

The chain carries TRBV29-1 and TRBJ1-4, with D tentatively TRBD1 (5 bases). The V end lost 7 bases, the J end lost 8 bases, and 14 bases lay between the germline ends. This CDR3 spans 12 amino acids. Germline lookup yields CDR1 SQVTM and CDR2 ANQGSEA. The CDR3 sequence: CSAGGIREKLFF. DNA of the CDR3: TGCAGCGCTGGGGGGATACGGGAAAAACTGTTTTTT. Looking up the rest from reference TRBV29-1 and TRBJ1-4 gives the full variable domain: SAVISQKPSRDICQRGTSLTIQCQVDSQVTMMFWYRQQPGQSLTLIATANQGSEATYESGFVIDKFPISRPNLTFSTLTVSNMSPEDSSIYLCSAGGIREKLFFGSGTQLSVL.

J is TRBJ2-1 and V is TRBV18, with TRBD1 identical over 10 bases. Looked up from germline, CDR1 is KGHSH and CDR2 is LQKENI. The V and J ends lost 1 base and 5 bases, in that order; junction bases with no gene match: 2. CDR3 length: 15 residues. The CDR3 DNA reads as TGTGCCAGCTCACCACGGGACAGGGGCGACAATGAGCAGTTCTTC. It yields the protein CASSPRDRGDNEQFF.

The chain uses TRBV7-2 and TRBJ2-7; 11 nucleotides align to TRBD2. This CDR3 region has 17 residues. From germline, CDR1 is SGHTA and CDR2 FQGNSA. Trimming removed 3 bases from V and 5 bases from J; junction bases left unmatched: 12. The CDR3 region has the DNA TGTGCCAGCAGCTTTACTAGCGGGAGTCCGAATCGCGACGAGCAGTACTTC. Translating it yields CASSFTSGSPNRDEQYF.

V usage is TRBV4-3 and J usage is TRBJ2-3; 8 bases line up with TRBD2. Germline CDR1 LGHNA, CDR2 YSLEER. The CDR3 is made up of 14 amino acids. The V gene end was trimmed by 5 bases and the J gene end by 4 bases; junction bases not matched to a gene: 5. CDR3 sequence reads: CASSSSGRADTQYF. CDR3 coding DNA: TGCGCCAGCAGCTCCAGCGGGAGAGCAGATACGCAGTATTTT.

V usage is TRBV9 and J usage is TRBJ1-1, with D possibly TRBD1 on 5 matching bases. The V gene lost 6 bases and the J gene lost 4 bases, with 16 bases spanning the gap. The germline V gene encodes CDR1 SGDLS and CDR2 YYNGEE. This CDR3 contains 14 residues. CDR3 residues: CASNSENRPTEAFF. The CDR3 region has the DNA TGTGCCAGCAATTCGGAGAACAGGCCCACTGAAGCTTTCTTT.

There are a few counts of this clone. The final CDR3 position lacks the conserved phenylalanine or tryptophan, pointing to a likely read error. The DNA is left out, because the CDR3 cannot be placed on it with certainty; the CDR3 is given as TCRdb lists it. The chain carries TRBV4-3 and TRBJ2-3; TRBD1, the table's D call, was not compared with the DNA. From germline, CDR1 is LGHNA and CDR2 YSLEER. The CDR3 length is 13 residues, termini included. The CDR3 sequence is CASSQDRGQGRPG.

The chain uses TRBV6-5 and TRBJ2-7, with a weak D call TRBD2 (6 bases). The CDR3 consists of 14 residues. Per germline, CDR1 MNHEY and CDR2 SVGAGI. Trimming shortened V by 7 bases and J by 3 bases, and 16 bases separated the two germline ends. CDR3 protein: CASTPGRMDYEQYF. The CDR3 nucleotides read TGTGCCAGCACCCCAGGGAGGATGGACTACGAGCAGTACTTC.

The sample holds a few counts of this clone. The gene calls are TRBV7-3 and TRBJ2-7; D call uncertain. The V gene's germline CDR1 is SGHTA and CDR2 FQGTGA. CDR3 length equals 14 residues. Trimming took 5 bases from V and 0 from J, leaving 11 bases between them. This CDR3 reads CASSLFTVSYEQYF. Here the CDR3 DNA reads TGTGCCAGCAGCCTGTTCACAGTCTCCTACGAGCAGTACTTC.

This chain links TRBV25-1 with TRBJ1-1; 8 positions match TRBD1. CDR1 is MGHDK and CDR2 is SYGVNS in the germline V gene. This CDR3 spans 15 amino acids. Trimming removed 3 bases from V and 5 bases from J; junction bases left unmatched: 8. This CDR3 reads CASSEQGARVTEAFF. DNA of the CDR3: TGTGCCAGCAGTGAGCAGGGGGCGCGGGTTACTGAAGCTTTCTTT.

The V call is TRBV7-9, the J call TRBJ1-1, with TRBD1 identical over 7 bases. Unmatched junction bases numbered 9, after V lost 3 bases and J lost 2 bases. Looked up from germline, CDR1 is SEHNR and CDR2 is FQNEAQ (reference sequence). The CDR3 length is 16 residues. The CDR3 region is CASSFPSDRPNTEAFF. DNA of the CDR3: TGTGCCAGCAGCTTTCCCTCGGACAGGCCTAACACTGAAGCTTTCTTT.

The CDR3 is CASSPVGAGASYEQYF. The DNA of the CDR3 is TGTGCCAGCAGCCCAGTTGGGGCAGGGGCTTCCTACGAGCAGTACTTC. V is TRBV28 and J is TRBJ2-7; a possible D gene is TRBD1 (6 bases). The CDR3 totals 16 residues. The V and J ends lost 6 bases and 1 base respectively, with 19 bases between them. Germline V lookup: CDR1 MDHEN, CDR2 SYDVKM.

This chain connects TRBV27 to TRBJ2-3, with D perhaps TRBD2 (5 bases). V lost 9 bases, J lost 0 bases, and 10 bases lay in between. The germline V gene has CDR1 MNHEY and CDR2 SMNVEV (reference sequence). CDR3 length equals 13 residues. The CDR3 region has the DNA TGTGCCAGTCGCGCGGGTAGCACAGATACGCAGTATTTT. As protein: CASRAGSTDTQYF.

This clone appeared once. V gene TRBV28 combines with J gene TRBJ1-5; 7 positions match TRBD1. The CDR3 has 14 amino acids. Trimming at V came to 5 bases and at J to 3 bases, leaving 4 bases not matched to a gene. Germline CDR1 reads MDHEN; CDR2 reads SYDVKM. For the CDR3, the DNA is TGTGCCAGCAGTACGACAGGGTACAATCAGCCCCAGCATTTT. It specifies CASSTTGYNQPQHF.